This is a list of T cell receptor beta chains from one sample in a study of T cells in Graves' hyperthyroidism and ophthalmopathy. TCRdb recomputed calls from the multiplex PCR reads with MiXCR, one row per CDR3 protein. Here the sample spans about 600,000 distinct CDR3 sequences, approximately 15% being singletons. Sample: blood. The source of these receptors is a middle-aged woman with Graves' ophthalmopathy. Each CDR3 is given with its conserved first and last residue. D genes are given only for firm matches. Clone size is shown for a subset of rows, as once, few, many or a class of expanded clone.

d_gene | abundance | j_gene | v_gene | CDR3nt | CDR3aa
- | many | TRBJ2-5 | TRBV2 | TGTGCCAGCAAGAAGGGGGAGACCCAGTACTTC | CASKKGETQYF
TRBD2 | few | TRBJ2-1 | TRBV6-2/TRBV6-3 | TGTGCCAGCAGTTACGGCGGCGGGGGGAATGAGCAGTTCTTC | CASSYGGGGNEQFF
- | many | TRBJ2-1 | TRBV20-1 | TGCAGTGCTAGTCTACAGAGAAACAATGAGCAGTTCTTC | CSASLQRNNEQFF
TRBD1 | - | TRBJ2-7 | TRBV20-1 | TGCAGTGCTCAGGACAGGCTCAGCTCCTACGAGCAGTACTTC | CSAQDRLSSYEQYF
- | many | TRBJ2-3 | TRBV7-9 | TGTGCCAGCAGCGACACCACAGATACGCAGTATTTT | CASSDTTDTQYF
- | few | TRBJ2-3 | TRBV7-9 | TGTGCCAGCGCTTCTAGCGGCACAGATACGCAGTATTTT | CASASSGTDTQYF
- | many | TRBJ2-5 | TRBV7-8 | TGTGCCAGCAGCAGGTTGGGAGAGACCCAGTACTTC | CASSRLGETQYF
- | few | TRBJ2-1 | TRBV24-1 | TGTGCCACCAGTGGATTTGCCTACAATGAGCAGTTCTTC | CATSGFAYNEQFF
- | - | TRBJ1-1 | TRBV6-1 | TGTGCCAGCAGTTTTTCTTGGATGAGGAACACTGAAGCTTTCTTT | CASSFSWMRNTEAFF
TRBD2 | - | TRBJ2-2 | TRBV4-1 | TGCGCCAGCAGCCAAAGACTAGCGGGAGGCACCGGGGAGCTGTTTTTT | CASSQRLAGGTGELFF
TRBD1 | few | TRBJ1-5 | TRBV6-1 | TGTGCCAGCACCTTAGGGGGCTGGGAGCAGCCCCAGCATTTT | CASTLGGWEQPQHF
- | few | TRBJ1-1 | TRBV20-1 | TGCAGTGCTAGAGAAGCCTGGGGGATGAACACTGAAGCTTTCTTT | CSAREAWGMNTEAFF
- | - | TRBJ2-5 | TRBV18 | TGTGCCAGCAGTGAGTTGGGAGCTTCGAAAGAGACCCAGTACTTC | CASSELGASKETQYF
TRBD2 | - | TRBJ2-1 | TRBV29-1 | TGCAGCGTCGCCCGACTAGCGGGAGTGGGCGAGCAGTTCTTC | CSVARLAGVGEQFF
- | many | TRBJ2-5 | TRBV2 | TGTGCCAGCAGTGAAGAGGGGAGCGGGCAAGAGACCCAGTACTTC | CASSEEGSGQETQYF
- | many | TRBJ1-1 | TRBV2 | TGTGCCAGCAGTGTCCTATCGCCCTCGGGGGTAGGGAGCACTGAAGCTTTCTTT | CASSVLSPSGVGSTEAFF
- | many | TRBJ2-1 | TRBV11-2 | TGTGCCAGCAGCTTCGGTGGCGCCGGCTCCTACAATGAGCAGTTCTTC | CASSFGGAGSYNEQFF
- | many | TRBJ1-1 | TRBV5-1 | TGCGCCAGCAGCTTAATCAGGGCCTCTGAAGCTTTCTTT | CASSLIRASEAFF
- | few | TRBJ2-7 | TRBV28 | TGTGCCAGCAGTTTAGCCGGATTCAATACCTACGAGCAGTACTTC | CASSLAGFNTYEQYF
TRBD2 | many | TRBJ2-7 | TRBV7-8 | TGTGCCAGCAGCTTATCCCGCAGGGAGGGCGAGCAGTACTTC | CASSLSRREGEQYF
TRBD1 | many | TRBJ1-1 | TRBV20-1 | TGCAGTGCTAGAGTTTGGCAGGGGGGCACTGAAGCTTTCTTT | CSARVWQGGTEAFF
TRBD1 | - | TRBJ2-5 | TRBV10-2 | TGCGCCAGCAATCTCGGGACAGGCCAAAGTCAGTACTTC | CASNLGTGQSQYF
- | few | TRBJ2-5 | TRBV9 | TGTGCCAGCAGCCGGGATATGGGCGAGACCCAGTACTTC | CASSRDMGETQYF
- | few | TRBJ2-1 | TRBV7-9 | TGTGCCGGAGCCTCAAGTAGCTCCTACGATGAGCAGTTCTTC | CAGASSSSYDEQFF